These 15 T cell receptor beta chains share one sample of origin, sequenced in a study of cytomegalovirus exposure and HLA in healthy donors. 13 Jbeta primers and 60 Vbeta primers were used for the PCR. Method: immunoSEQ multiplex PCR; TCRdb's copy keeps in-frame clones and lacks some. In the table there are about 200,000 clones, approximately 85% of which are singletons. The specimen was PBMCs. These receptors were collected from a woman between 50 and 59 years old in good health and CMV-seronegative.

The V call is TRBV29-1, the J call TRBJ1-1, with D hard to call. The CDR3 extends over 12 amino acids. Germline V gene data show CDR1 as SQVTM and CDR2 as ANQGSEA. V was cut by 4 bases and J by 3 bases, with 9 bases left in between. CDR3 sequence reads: CSVAGSDTEAFF. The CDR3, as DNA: TGCAGCGTTGCCGGGTCGGACACTGAAGCTTTCTTT.

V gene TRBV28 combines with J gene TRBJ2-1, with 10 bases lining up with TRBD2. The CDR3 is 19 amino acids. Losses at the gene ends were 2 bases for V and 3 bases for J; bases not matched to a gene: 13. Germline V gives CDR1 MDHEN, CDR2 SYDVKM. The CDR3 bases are TGTGCCAGCAGTTTACCGGGACTAGCGACCCATACCATCTACAATGAGCAGTTCTTC. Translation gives CASSLPGLATHTIYNEQFF.

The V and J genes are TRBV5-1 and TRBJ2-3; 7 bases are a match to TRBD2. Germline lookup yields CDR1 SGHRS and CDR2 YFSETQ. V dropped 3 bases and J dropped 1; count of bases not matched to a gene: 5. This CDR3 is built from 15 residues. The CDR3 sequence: CASSSGRVGTDTQYF. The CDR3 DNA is TGCGCCAGCAGCTCGGGGAGGGTTGGCACAGATACGCAGTATTTT.

Written as DNA, the CDR3 is TGTGCCAGTAGTATGGGACTCTTGAAGAACTATGGCTACACCTTC. Encoded protein: CASSMGLLKNYGYTF. The gene calls are TRBV19 and TRBJ1-2; TRBD1 might be the D (5 bases). Trimming removed 3 bases at V and 2 bases at J, with 13 bases between. CDR1 and CDR2 (germline): LNHDA, SQIVND (reference sequence). This CDR3 spans 15 amino acids.

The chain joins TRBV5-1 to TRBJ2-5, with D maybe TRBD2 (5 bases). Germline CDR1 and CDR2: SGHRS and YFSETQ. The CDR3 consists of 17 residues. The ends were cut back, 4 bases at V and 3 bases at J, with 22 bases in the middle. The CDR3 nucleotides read TGCGCCAGCAGCCGAGCGGTAGTGGTAGATATAAAAGAGACCCAGTACTTC. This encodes CASSRAVVVDIKETQYF.

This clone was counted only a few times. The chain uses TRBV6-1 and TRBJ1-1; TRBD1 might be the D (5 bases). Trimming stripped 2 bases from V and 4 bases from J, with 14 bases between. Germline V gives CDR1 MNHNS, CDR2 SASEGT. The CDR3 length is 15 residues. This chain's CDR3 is CASSERGLRGTEAFF. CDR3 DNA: TGTGCCAGCAGTGAACGGGGACTGAGGGGCACTGAAGCTTTCTTT.

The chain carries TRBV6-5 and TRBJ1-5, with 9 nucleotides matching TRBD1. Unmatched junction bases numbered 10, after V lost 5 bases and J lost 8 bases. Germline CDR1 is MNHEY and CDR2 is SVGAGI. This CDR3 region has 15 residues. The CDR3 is CASSPDRGGFEPQHF. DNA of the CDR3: TGTGCCAGCAGTCCCGACAGGGGGGGATTTGAGCCCCAGCATTTT.

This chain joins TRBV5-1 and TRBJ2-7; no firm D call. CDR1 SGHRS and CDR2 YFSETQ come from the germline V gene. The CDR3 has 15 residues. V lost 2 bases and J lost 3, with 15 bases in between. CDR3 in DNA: TGCGCCAGCAGCTTTACCGGGTCATTAGGCTACGAGCAGTACTTC. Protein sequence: CASSFTGSLGYEQYF. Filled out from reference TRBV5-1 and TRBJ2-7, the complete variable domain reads KAGVTQTPRYLIKTRGQQVTLSCSPISGHRSVSWYQQTPGQGLQFLFEYFSETQRNKGNFPGRFSGRQFSNSRSEMNVSTLELGDSALYLCASSFTGSLGYEQYFGPGTRLTVT.

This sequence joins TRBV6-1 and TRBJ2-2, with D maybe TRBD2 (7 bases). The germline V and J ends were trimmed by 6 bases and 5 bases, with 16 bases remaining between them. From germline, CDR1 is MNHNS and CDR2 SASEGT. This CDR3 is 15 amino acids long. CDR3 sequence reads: CASRMGGAGTGELFF. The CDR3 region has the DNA TGTGCCAGCAGGATGGGGGGGGCTGGTACCGGGGAGCTGTTTTTT.

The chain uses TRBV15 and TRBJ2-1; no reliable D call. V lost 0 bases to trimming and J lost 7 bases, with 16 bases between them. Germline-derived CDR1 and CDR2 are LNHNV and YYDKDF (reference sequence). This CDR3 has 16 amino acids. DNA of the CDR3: TGTGCCACCAGCAGAGATAATAGCCGAGCCCGTAATGAGCAGTTCTTC. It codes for CATSRDNSRARNEQFF.

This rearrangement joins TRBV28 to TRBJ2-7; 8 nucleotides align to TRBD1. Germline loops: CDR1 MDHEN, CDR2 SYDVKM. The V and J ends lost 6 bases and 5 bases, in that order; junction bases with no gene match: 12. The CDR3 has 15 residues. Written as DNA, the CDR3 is TGTGCCAGCAGCGGCCCAGGGGGCAGTACGAACGAGCAGTACTTC. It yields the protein CASSGPGGSTNEQYF.

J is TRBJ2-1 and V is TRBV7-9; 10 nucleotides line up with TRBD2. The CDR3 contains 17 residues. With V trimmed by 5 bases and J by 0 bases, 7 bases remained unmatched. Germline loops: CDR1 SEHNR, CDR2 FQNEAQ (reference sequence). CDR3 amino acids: CASSPKREGSSYNEQFF. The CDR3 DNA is TGTGCCAGCAGCCCTAAGCGGGAGGGGAGCTCCTACAATGAGCAGTTCTTC.

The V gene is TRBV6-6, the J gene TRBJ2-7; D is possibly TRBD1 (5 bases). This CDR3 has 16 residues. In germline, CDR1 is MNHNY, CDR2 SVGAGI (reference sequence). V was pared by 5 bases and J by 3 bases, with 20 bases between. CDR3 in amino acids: CASSPVNRSPGYEQYF. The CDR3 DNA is TGTGCCAGCAGTCCAGTCAACAGGTCTCCCGGCTACGAGCAGTACTTC.

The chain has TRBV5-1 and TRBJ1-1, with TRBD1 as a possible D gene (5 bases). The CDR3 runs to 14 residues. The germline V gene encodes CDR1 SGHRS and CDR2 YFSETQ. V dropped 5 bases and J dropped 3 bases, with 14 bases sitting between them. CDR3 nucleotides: TGCGCCAGCAGAATCGGGGGTATGGACACTGAAGCTTTCTTT. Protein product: CASRIGGMDTEAFF.

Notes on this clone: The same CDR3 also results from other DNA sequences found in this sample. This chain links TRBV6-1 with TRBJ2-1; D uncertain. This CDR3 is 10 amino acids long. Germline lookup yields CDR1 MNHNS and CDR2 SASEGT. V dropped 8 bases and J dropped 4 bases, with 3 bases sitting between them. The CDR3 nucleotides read TGTGCCAGCCTTTACAATGAGCAGTTCTTC. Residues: CASLYNEQFF.